Here is one TCR beta chain with its context. TCRdb passed the RT-PCR reads through MiXCR, listing each CDR3 protein once. The table has about a million distinct CDR3 sequences, roughly 18% seen once; the top ten hold 6%. The CDR3 is 14 residues long. CDR1 is PRHDT, CDR2 FYEKMQ, per germline (reference sequence). Between the trimmed V and J ends, which lost 2 bases and 1 base, there was a span of 7 bases. The sample is drawn from a study of patients and donors after allogeneic stem cell transplantation. The rearrangement joins TRBV13 to TRBJ2-3; D is unclear. This TCR derives from a human donor who was either an allogeneic HSCT recipient or a stem cell or donor lymphocyte infusion donor (not recorded which). It is not recorded whose cells these are; they may come from a transplant donor. The source material was blood, either unsorted or a sorted T cell fraction (not recorded which). CDR3 amino acids: CASSLPAGTDTQYF. Written as DNA, the CDR3 is TGTGCCAGCAGCTTACCCGCGGGCACAGATACGCAGTATTTT.